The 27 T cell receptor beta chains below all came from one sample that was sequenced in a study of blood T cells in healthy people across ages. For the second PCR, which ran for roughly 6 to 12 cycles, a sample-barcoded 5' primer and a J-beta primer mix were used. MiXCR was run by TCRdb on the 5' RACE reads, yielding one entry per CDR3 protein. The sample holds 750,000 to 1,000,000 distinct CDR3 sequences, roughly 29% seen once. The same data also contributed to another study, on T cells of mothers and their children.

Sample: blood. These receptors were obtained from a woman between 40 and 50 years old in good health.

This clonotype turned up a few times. The CDR3 nucleotides are TGTGCCAGCAGCTTCTGGCAGGGGAACACTGAAGCTTTCTTT. Translating it yields CASSFWQGNTEAFF. The gene calls are TRBV5-6 and TRBJ1-1, with D tentatively TRBD1 (5 bases). The V gene's germline CDR1 is SGHDT and CDR2 YYEEEE. CDR3 length: 14 amino acids. Trimming removed 2 bases at V and 1 base at J, with 9 bases between.

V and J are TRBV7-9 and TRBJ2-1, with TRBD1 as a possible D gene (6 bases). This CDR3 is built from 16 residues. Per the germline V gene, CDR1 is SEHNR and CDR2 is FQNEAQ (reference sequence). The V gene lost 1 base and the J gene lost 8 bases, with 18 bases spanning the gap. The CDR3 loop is CASSLGLRGPTDEQFF. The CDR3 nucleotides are TGTGCCAGCAGCTTAGGCCTCAGGGGACCGACGGATGAGCAGTTCTTC.

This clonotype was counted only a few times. CDR3 sequence: CSARDGGKAGGQGNEQFF. DNA for the CDR3: TGCAGTGCTAGAGATGGGGGAAAAGCGGGGGGGCAGGGGAATGAGCAGTTCTTC. V is TRBV20-1 and J is TRBJ2-1, with TRBD2 matching 10 bases. The trim removed 0 bases at V and 7 bases at J, leaving 15 bases unmatched. The CDR3 covers 18 residues. Germline V gene lookup returns CDR1 DFQATT and CDR2 SNEGSKA (reference sequence).

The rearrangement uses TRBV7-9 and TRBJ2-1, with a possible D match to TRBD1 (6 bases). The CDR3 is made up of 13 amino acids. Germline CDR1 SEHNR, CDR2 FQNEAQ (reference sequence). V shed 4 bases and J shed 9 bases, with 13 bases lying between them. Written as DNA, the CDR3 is TGTGCCAGCAGCTCACAGGGTTCTGGTGAGCAGTTCTTC. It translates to CASSSQGSGEQFF.

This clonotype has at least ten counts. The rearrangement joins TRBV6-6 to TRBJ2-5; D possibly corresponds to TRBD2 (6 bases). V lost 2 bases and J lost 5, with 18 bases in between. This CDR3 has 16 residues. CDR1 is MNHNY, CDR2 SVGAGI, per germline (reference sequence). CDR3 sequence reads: CASSYPGRPGEETQYF. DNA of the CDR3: TGTGCCAGCAGTTACCCGGGGCGGCCGGGAGAGGAGACCCAGTACTTC.

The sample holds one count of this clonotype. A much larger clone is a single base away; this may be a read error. The chain's CDR3 is CAGRPGQVIYEQYF. Written as DNA, the CDR3 is TGTGCCGGCAGACCCGGACAGGTGATATACGAGCAGTACTTC. The genes are TRBV27 and TRBJ2-4; 7 nucleotides line up with TRBD1. The J call is uncertain, as TRBJ2-7 better fits the DNA end. This CDR3 is 14 amino acids long. The germline gives CDR1 MNHEY, CDR2 SMNVEV (reference sequence).

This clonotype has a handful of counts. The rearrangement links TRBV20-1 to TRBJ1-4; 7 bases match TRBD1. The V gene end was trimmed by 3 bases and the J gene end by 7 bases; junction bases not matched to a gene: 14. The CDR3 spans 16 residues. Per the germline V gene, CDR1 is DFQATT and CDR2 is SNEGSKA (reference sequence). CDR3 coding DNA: TGCAGTGCTAGGTTGACAGGGAAGGGCGTTAGTGAAAAACTGTTTTTT. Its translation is CSARLTGKGVSEKLFF.

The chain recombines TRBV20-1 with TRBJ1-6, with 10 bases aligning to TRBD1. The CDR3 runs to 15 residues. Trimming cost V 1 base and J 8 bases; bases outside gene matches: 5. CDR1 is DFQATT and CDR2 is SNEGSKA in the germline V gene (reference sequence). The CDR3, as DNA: TGCAGTGCTAGAGGGGGACAGGGGATCGATTCACCCCTCCACTTT. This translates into CSARGGQGIDSPLHF.

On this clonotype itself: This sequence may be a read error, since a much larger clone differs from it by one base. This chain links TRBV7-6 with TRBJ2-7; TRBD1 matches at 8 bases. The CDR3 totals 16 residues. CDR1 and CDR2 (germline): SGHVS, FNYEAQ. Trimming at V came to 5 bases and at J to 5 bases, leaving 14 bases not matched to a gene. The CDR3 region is CASSLGAGGSPNEQYF. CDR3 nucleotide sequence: TGTGCCAGCAGCCTCGGGGCAGGGGGCTCTCCGAACGAGCAGTACTTC.

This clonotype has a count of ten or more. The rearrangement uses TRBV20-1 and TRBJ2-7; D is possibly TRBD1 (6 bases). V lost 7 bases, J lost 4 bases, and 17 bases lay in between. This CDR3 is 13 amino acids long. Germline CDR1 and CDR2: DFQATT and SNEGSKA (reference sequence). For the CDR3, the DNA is TGCAGTGTACACCCATACCAGGGGTACGAGCAGTACTTC. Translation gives CSVHPYQGYEQYF.

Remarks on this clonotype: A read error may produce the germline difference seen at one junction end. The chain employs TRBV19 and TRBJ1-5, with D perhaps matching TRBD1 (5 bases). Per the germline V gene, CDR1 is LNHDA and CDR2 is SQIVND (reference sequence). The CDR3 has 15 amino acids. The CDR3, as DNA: TGCGCCAGTAATTTCAGGGCTGGGGGCAATCAGCCCCAGCATTTT. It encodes CASNFRAGGNQPQHF.

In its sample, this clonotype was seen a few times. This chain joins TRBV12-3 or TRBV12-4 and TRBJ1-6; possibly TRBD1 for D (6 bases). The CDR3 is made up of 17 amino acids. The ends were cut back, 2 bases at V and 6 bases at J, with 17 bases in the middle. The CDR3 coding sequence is TGTGCCAGCAGTTTATCGAGGACAGCCTCTTTTAATTCACCCCTCCACTTT. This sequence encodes CASSLSRTASFNSPLHF.

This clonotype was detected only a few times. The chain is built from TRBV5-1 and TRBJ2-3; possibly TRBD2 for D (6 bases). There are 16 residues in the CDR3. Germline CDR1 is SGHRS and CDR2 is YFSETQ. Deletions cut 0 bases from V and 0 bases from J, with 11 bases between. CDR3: CASSLGDFQSTDTQYF. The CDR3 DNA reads TGCGCCAGCAGCTTGGGGGACTTCCAAAGCACAGATACGCAGTATTTT. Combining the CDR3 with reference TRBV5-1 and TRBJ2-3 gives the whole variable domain KAGVTQTPRYLIKTRGQQVTLSCSPISGHRSVSWYQQTPGQGLQFLFEYFSETQRNKGNFPGRFSGRQFSNSRSEMNVSTLELGDSALYLCASSLGDFQSTDTQYFGPGTRLTVL.

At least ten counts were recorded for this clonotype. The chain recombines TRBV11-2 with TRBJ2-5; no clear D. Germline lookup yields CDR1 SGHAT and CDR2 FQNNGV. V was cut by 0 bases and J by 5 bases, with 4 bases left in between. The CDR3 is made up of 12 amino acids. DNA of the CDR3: TGTGCCAGCAGCTTAGAGGCGGAGACCCAGTACTTC. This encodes CASSLEAETQYF.

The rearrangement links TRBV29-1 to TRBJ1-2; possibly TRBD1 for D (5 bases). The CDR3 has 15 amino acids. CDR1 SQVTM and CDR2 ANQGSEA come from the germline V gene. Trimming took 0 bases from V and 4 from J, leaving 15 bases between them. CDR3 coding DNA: TGCAGCGTTGAAGAGGGTAAGGGGTATCGCTATGGCTACACCTTC. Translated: CSVEEGKGYRYGYTF. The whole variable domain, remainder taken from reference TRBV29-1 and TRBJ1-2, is SAVISQKPSRDICQRGTSLTIQCQVDSQVTMMFWYRQQPGQSLTLIATANQGSEATYESGFVIDKFPISRPNLTFSTLTVSNMSPEDSSIYLCSVEEGKGYRYGYTFGSGTRLTVV.

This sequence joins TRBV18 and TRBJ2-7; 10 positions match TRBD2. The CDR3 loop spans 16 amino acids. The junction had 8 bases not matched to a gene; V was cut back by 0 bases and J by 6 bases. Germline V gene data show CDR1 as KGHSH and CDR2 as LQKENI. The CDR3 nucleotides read TGTGCCAGCTCACCACCGGAGCGGGGGGGAGCCGCCGAGCAGTACTTC. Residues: CASSPPERGGAAEQYF.

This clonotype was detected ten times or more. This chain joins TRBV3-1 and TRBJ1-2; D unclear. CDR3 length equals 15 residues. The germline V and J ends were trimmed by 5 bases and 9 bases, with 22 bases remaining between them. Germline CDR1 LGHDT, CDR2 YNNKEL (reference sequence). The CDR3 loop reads CASSKRSEGSGRYTF. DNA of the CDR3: TGTGCCAGCAGCAAACGATCTGAAGGCAGCGGGCGCTACACCTTC.

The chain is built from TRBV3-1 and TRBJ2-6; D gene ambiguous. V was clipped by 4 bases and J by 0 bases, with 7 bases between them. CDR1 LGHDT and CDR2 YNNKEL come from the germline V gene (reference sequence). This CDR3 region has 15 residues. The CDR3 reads CASSLQSSGANVLTF. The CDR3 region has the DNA TGTGCCAGCAGCCTCCAGTCCTCTGGGGCCAACGTCCTGACTTTC.

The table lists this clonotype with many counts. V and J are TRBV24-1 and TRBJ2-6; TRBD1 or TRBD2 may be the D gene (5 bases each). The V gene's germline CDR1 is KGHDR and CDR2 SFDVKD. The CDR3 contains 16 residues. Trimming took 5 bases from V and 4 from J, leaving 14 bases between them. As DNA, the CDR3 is TGTGCCACCAGTGCGGGGAAGGGGCCCGGGGCCAACGTCCTGACTTTC. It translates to CATSAGKGPGANVLTF.

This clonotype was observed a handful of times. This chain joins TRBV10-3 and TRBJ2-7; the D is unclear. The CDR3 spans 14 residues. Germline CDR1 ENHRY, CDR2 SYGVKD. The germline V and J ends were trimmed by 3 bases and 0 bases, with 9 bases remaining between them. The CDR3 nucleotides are TGTGCCATCAGTGAAGTTCAGCTCTCCTACGAGCAGTACTTC. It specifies CAISEVQLSYEQYF.

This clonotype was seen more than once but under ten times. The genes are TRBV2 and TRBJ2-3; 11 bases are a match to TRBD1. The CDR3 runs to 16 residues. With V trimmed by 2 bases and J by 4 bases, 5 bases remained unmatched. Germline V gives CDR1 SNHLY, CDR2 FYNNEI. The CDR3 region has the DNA TGTGCCAGCAGTGAATCTCGGACAGGGGGCGCAGATACGCAGTATTTT. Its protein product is CASSESRTGGADTQYF.

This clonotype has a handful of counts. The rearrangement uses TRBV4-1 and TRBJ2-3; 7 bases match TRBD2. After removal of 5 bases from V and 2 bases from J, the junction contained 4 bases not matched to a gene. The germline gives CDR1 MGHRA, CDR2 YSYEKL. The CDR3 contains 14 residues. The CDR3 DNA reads TGCGCCAGCAGCACGGGGAGGGCCACAGATACGCAGTATTTT. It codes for CASSTGRATDTQYF.

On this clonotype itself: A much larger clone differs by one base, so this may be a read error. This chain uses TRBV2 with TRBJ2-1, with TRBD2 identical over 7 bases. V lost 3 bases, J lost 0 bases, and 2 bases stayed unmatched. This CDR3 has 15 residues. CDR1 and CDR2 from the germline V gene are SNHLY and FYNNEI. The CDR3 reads CASSERGSSYNEQFF. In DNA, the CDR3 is TGTGCCAGCAGTGAGCGGGGGAGCTCCTACAATGAGCAGTTCTTC.

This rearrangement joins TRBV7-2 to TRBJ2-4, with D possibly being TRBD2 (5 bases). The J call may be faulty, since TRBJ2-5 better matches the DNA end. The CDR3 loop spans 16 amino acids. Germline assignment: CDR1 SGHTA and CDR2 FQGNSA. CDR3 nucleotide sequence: TGTGCCAGCAGCCCCCCACCGACGCGGGTGGCAGAGACCCAGTACTTC. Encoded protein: CASSPPPTRVAETQYF.

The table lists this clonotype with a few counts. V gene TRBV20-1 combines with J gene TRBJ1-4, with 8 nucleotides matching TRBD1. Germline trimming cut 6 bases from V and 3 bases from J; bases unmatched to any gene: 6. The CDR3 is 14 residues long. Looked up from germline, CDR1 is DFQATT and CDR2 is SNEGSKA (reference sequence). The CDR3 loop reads CSAVDRGANEKLFF. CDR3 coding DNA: TGCAGTGCCGTAGACAGGGGTGCTAATGAAAAACTGTTTTTT.

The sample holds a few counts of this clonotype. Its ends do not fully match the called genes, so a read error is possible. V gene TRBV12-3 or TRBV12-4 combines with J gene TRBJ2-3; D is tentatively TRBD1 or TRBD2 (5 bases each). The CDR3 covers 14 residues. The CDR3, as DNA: TGTGCCGGCAGCCTTATGGGGGTCACAGATACGCAGTATTTT. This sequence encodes CAGSLMGVTDTQYF.

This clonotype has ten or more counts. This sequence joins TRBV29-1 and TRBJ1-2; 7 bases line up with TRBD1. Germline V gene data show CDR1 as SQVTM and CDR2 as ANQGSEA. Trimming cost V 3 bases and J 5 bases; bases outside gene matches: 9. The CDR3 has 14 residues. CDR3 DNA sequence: TGCAGCGTTGAGTACCAGCAGGGGGAGTATGGCTACACCTTC. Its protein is CSVEYQQGEYGYTF.